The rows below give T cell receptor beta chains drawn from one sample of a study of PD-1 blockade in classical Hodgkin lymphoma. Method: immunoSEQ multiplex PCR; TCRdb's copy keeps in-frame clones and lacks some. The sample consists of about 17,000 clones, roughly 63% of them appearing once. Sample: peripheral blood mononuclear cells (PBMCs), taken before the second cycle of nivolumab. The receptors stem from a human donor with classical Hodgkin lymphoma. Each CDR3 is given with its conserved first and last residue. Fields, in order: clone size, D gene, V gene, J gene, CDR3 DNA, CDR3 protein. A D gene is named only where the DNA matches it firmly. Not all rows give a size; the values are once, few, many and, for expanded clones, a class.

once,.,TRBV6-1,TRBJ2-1,TGTGCCAGCTCCCTCTTTTCAGGGGAGCAGTTCTTC,CASSLFSGEQFF
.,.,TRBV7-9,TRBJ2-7,TGTGCCAGCAGCTCAACTTTTAAGTACGAGCAGTACTTC,CASSSTFKYEQYF
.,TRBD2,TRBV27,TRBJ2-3,TGTGCCAGCAGTTTAAGACTAGCGGGAGTTGCTGATACGCAGTATTTT,CASSLRLAGVADTQYF
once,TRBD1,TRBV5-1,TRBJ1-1,TGCGCCAGCAGCTCGCAGACAGGGGGCGCGTTCAGTGAAGCTTTCTTT,CASSSQTGGAFSEAFF
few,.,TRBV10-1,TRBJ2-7,TGCGCCAGCATCGAGCGAATCTCCTACGAGCAGTACTTC,CASIERISYEQYF
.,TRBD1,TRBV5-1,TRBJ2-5,TGCGCCAGCAGCCAGGGACAGGTAAAAGAGACCCAGTACTTC,CASSQGQVKETQYF
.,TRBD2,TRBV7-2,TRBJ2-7,TGTGCCACCGACCCCGGGGACCTAGCGGGAACGGGGGAGCAGTACTTC,CATDPGDLAGTGEQYF
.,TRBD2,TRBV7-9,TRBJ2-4,TGTGCCAGCAGCTCTAGCGGGAGAGTCAAAAACATTCAGTACTTC,CASSSSGRVKNIQYF
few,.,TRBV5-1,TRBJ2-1,TGCGCCAGCAGCTTGGATGGCCATTACAATGAGCAGTTCTTC,CASSLDGHYNEQFF
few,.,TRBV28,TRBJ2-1,TGTGCCAGCAGTTTTGCGACAGGGAGGAACAATGAGCAGTTCTTC,CASSFATGRNNEQFF
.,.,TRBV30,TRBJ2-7,TGTGCCTGGAGTGGAGCGAGATACGAGCAGTACTTC,CAWSGARYEQYF
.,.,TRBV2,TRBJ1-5,TGTGCCAGCAGGGGGGACAGCAATCAGCCCCAGCATTTT,CASRGDSNQPQHF
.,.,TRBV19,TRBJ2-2,TGTGCCAGTAGTAACCCCACAGGGTCCGAGCTGTTTTTT,CASSNPTGSELFF
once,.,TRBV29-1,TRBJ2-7,TGCAGCGTTGAAGATTCGGACTACGAGCAGTACTTC,CSVEDSDYEQYF
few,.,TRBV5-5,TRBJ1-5,TGTGCCAGCAGCTCCTCCGTCTGGGGCAATCAGCCCCAGCATTTT,CASSSSVWGNQPQHF
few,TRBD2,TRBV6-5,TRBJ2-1,TGTGCCAGCAGCGGGGGGGGAAAGACCTACAATGAGCAGTTCTTC,CASSGGGKTYNEQFF
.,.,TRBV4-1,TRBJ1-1,TGCGCCAGCAGCCAAGATAAAGGAGGGGGGAACACTGAAGCTTTCTTT,CASSQDKGGGNTEAFF
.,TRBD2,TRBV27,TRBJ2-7,TGTGCCAGCAGTCACGGGACTAGCGGGGTCTACGAGCAGTACTTC,CASSHGTSGVYEQYF
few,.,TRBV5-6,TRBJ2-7,TGTGCCAGCAGCTACGGGACTTCACCCTACGAGCAGTACTTC,CASSYGTSPYEQYF
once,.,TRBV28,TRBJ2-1,TGTGCCAGCAGTCCAAGGGTCGAGGTCAGGGAGCAGTTCTTC,CASSPRVEVREQFF
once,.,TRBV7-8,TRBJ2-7,TGTGCCAGCAGCTTAGATTCAGCCTACGAGCAGTACTTC,CASSLDSAYEQYF
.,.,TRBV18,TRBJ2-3,TGTGCCAGCTCACCCCTGCTTCGAGGAAGCACAGATACGCAGTATTTT,CASSPLLRGSTDTQYF
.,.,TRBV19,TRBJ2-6,TGTGCCAGTAGTATGAAGGGTTTCGCTGGGGCCAACGTCCTGACTTTC,CASSMKGFAGANVLTF
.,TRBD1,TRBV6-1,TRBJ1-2,TGTGCCAGCAGTCCCCGCCCGGGACAGCCCTATGGCTACACCTTC,CASSPRPGQPYGYTF
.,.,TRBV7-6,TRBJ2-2,TGTGCCAGCAGCTTGGAGGGTTACGGGGAGCTGTTTTTT,CASSLEGYGELFF
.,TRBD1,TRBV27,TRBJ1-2,TGTGCCAGCAAGGGCCGAGAGGGGACAGTAAACTATGGCTACACCTTC,CASKGREGTVNYGYTF
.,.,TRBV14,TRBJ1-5,TGTGCCAGCAGCCAAGATCGGGGGACTCCCCAGCATTTT,CASSQDRGTPQHF
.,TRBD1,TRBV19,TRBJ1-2,TGTGCCAGTAGTTCTCCCGGGACAGGGTTTGGCTACACCTTC,CASSSPGTGFGYTF
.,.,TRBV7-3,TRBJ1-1,TGTGCCAGCAGCTTGGGGATTTTGGGCACTGAAGCTTTCTTT,CASSLGILGTEAFF
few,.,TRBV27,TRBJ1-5,TGTGCCAGCAGTTTGCTCGGGGGGCAGAATCAGCCCCAGCATTTT,CASSLLGGQNQPQHF
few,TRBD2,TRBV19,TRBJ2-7,TGTGCCAGTAGGCCGGCTAGCGGTTCCTACGAGCAGTACTTC,CASRPASGSYEQYF
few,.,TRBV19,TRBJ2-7,TGTGCCAGTAGTAATCCAGGAAGCTCCTACGAGCAGTACTTC,CASSNPGSSYEQYF
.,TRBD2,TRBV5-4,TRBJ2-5,TGTGCCAGCAGCCGAGAGGGATCAGCGGGAGTTCGGGAGACCCAGTACTTC,CASSREGSAGVRETQYF
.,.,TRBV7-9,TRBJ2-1,TGTGCCAGCAGCTTCAATGGGGGATGGGGGAATGAGCAGTTCTTC,CASSFNGGWGNEQFF
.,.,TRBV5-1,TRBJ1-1,TGCGCCAGCAGCTTTGGGTCGGTTGGTCCCACTGAAGCTTTCTTT,CASSFGSVGPTEAFF
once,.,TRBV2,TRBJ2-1,TGTGCCAGCAGTGAGCAGGAGACCACATACAATGAGCAGTTCTTC,CASSEQETTYNEQFF
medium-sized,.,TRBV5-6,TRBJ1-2,TGTGCCAGCAGCTTGGGCCTCTCGGTGATAGAGGACTATGGCTACACCTTC,CASSLGLSVIEDYGYTF
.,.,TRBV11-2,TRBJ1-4,TGTGCCAGCAGCTTAGTGGTACCGGGGTCCTTAGAAAAACTGTTTTTT,CASSLVVPGSLEKLFF
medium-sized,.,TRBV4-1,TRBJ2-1,TGCGCCAGCAGCCAAGTGGTAGGTGAAGGATTGGGTGAGCAGTTCTTC,CASSQVVGEGLGEQFF
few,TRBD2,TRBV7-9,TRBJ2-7,TGTGCCAGCAGCTTCTATAATTTAGCGGGGGACTACGAGCAGTACTTC,CASSFYNLAGDYEQYF
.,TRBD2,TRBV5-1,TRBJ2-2,TGCGCCAGCAGCCCGCCGGGACTAGCGGGAGGCGGGGAGCTGTTTTTT,CASSPPGLAGGGELFF
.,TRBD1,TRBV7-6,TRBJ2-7,TGTGCCAGCAGCTTAGAGGCAGGGGGCACGTACGAGCAGTACTTC,CASSLEAGGTYEQYF
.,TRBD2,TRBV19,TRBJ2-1,TGTGCCAGTAGTTCCCTAGCGGGAGTTTACAATGAGCAGTTCTTC,CASSSLAGVYNEQFF
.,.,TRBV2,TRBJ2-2,TGTGCCAGCAGTGCAGGGGAGGCCGGGGAGCTGTTTTTT,CASSAGEAGELFF
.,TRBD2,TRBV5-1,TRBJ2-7,TGCGCCAGCAGCTTGGTGGGCGGGAGTGTCGGATACGAGCAGTACTTC,CASSLVGGSVGYEQYF
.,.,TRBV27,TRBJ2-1,TGTGCCAGTACGAGGCTGAGCTCCTACAATGAGCAGTTCTTC,CASTRLSSYNEQFF